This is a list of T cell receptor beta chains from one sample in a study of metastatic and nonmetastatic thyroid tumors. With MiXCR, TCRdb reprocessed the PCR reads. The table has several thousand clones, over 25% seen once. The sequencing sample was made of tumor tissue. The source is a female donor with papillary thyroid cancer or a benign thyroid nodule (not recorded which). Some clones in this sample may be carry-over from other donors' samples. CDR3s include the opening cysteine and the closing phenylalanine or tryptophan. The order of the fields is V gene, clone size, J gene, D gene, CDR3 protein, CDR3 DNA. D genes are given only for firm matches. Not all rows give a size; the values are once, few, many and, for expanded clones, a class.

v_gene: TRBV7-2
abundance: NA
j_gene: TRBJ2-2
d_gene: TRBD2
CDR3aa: CASSFSGGDTGELFF
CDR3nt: TGTGCCAGCAGCTTCAGTGGGGGGGACACCGGGGAGCTGTTTTTT

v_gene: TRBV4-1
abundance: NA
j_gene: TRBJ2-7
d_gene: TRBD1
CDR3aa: CASSPLGQGIYEQYF
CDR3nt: TGCGCCAGCAGCCCCCTGGGACAGGGCATCTACGAGCAGTACTTC

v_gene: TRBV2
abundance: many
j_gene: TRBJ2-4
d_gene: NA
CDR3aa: CASGGGRTKNIQYF
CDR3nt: TGTGCCAGCGGAGGGGGGCGCACCAAAAACATTCAGTACTTC

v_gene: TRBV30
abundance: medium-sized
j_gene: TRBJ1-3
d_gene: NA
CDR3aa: CAWTKGLGNTIYF
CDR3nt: TGTGCCTGGACTAAAGGGCTCGGGAACACCATATATTTT

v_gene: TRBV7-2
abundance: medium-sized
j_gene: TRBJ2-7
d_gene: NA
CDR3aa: CASSLGGSRQYF
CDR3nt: TGTGCCAGCAGCTTAGGCGGTAGCCGGCAGTACTTC

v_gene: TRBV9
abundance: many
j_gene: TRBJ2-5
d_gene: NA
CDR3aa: CASSVSPQRETQYF
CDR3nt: TGTGCCAGCAGCGTATCCCCCCAGAGAGAGACCCAGTACTTC

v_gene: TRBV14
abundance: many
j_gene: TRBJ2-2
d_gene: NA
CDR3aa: CASSQVRPGAGELFF
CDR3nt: TGTGCCAGCAGCCAAGTTCGCCCAGGGGCCGGGGAGCTGTTTTTT

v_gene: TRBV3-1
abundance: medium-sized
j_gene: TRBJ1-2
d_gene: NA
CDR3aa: CASSQDVGGRGYTF
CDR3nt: TGTGCCAGCAGCCAAGATGTCGGGGGACGCGGCTACACCTTC

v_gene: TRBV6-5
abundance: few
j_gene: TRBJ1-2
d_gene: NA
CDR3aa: CASSYHPQGRYGYTF
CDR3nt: TGTGCCAGCAGTTACCATCCACAGGGACGCTATGGCTACACCTTC

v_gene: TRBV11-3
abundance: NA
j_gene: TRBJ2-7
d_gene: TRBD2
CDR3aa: CASSGPGAGVVQYF
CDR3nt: TGTGCCAGCAGCGGCCCGGGAGCGGGAGTCGTGCAGTACTTC

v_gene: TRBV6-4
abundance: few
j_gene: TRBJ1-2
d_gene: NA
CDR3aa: CASSSGEGSGYTF
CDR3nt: TGTGCCAGCAGCTCAGGGGAAGGAAGTGGCTACACCTTC

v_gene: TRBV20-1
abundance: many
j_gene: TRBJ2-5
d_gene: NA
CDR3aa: CSAPPVAGAGKETQYF
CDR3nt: TGCAGTGCTCCACCCGTCGCAGGGGCCGGAAAAGAGACCCAGTACTTC

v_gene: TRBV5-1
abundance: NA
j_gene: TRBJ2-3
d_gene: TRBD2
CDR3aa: CASREEIGLASTDTQYF
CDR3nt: TGCGCCAGCAGAGAGGAGATCGGACTAGCTAGCACAGATACGCAGTATTTT

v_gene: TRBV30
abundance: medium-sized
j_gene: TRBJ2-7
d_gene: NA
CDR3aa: CAWSLSYEQYF
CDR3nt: TGTGCCTGGAGTCTATCCTACGAGCAGTACTTC

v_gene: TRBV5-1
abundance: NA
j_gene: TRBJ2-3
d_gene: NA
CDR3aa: CASRVEDTQYF
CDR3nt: TGCGCCAGCAGGGTCGAAGATACGCAGTATTTT

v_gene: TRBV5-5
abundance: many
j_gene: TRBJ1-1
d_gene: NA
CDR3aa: CASSLVGEGEAFF
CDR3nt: TGTGCCAGCAGCCTCGTCGGGGAAGGTGAAGCTTTCTTT

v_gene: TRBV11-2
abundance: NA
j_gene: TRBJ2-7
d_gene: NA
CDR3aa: CASSFSLYEQYF
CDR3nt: TGTGCCAGCAGCTTCAGTCTCTACGAGCAGTACTTC

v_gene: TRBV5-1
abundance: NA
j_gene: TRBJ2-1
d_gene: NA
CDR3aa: CASSLGTGVGNEQFF
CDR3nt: TGCGCCAGCAGCTTGGGCACGGGGGTGGGGAATGAGCAGTTCTTC

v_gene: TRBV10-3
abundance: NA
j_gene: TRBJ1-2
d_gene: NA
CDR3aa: CVITPERDGYTF
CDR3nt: TGTGTCATCACCCCGGAGAGGGATGGCTACACCTTC

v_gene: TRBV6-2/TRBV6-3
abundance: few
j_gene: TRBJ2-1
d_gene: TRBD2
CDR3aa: CASNRGLAGESSYNEQFF
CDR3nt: TGTGCCAGCAACCGGGGACTAGCGGGAGAAAGCTCCTACAATGAGCAGTTCTTC

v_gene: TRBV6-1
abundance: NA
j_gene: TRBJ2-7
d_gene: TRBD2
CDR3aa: CASSWEGTYEQYF
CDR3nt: TGTGCCAGCAGTTGGGAGGGGACCTACGAGCAGTACTTC

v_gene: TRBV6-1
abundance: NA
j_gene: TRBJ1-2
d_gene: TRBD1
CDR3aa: CASSRGGEDYGYTF
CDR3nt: TGTGCCAGCAGCCGAGGGGGCGAGGACTATGGCTACACCTTC

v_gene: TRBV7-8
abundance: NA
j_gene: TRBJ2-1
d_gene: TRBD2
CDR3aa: CASSLKAGAYNEQFF
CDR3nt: TGTGCCAGCAGCTTAAAAGCGGGAGCTTACAATGAGCAGTTCTTC

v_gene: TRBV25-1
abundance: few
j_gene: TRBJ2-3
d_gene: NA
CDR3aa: CASSEYRSGADTQYF
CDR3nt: TGTGCCAGCAGTGAATATCGCAGTGGGGCTGATACGCAGTATTTT

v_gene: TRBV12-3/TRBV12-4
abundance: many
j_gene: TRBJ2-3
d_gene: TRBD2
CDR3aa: CASSLAGGGAGVADTQYF
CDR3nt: TGTGCCAGCAGCCTGGCGGGGGGAGGAGCGGGAGTGGCAGATACGCAGTATTTT

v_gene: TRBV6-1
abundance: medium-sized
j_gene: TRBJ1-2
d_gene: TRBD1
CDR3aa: CASSEALQGVYGYTF
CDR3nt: TGTGCCAGCAGTGAAGCGCTTCAGGGGGTTTATGGCTACACCTTC

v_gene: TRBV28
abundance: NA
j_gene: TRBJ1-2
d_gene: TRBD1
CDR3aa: CASSPPVTGALYGYTF
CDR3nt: TGTGCCAGCAGTCCACCCGTGACAGGGGCCCTATATGGCTACACCTTC

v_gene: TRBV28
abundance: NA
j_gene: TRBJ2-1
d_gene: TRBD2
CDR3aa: CASSLAGLVAREQFF
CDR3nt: TGTGCCAGCAGTCTAGCGGGACTAGTTGCCAGGGAGCAGTTCTTC

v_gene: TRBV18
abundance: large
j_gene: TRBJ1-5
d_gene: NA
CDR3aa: CASSQGNSNQPQHF
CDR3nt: TGTGCCAGCTCACAGGGGAATAGCAATCAGCCCCAGCATTTT

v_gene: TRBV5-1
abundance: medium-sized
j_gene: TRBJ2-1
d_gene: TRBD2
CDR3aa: CASSSELLAGGGNEQFF
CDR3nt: TGCGCCAGCAGCAGTGAGCTACTAGCGGGAGGGGGAAATGAGCAGTTCTTC

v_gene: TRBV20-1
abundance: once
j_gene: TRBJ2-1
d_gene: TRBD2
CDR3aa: CSASQAGVSYNEQFF
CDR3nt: TGCAGTGCTAGCCAAGCGGGAGTGTCCTACAATGAGCAGTTCTTC

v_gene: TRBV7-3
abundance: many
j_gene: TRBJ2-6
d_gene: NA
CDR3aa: CASSSTVLTGANVLTF
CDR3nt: TGTGCCAGCAGCTCGACAGTTCTCACTGGGGCCAACGTCCTGACTTTC

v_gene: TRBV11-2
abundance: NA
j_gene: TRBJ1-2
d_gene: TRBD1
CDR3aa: CASSVQTGGDGYTF
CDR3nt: TGTGCCAGCAGCGTTCAGACAGGGGGGGATGGCTACACCTTC

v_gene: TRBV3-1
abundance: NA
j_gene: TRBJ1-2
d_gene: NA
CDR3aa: CASSHRDLSDGYTF
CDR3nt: TGTGCCAGCAGCCACCGGGACCTCTCGGATGGCTACACCTTC

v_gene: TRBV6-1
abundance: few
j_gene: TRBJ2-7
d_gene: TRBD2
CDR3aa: CASSEASGRPSAEEQYF
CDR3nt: TGTGCCAGCAGTGAAGCTAGCGGGAGGCCCTCGGCGGAGGAGCAGTACTTC

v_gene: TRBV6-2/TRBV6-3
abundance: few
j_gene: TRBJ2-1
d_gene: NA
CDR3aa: CASSYLSVTNEQFF
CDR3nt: TGTGCCAGCAGTTATTTGTCGGTTACCAATGAGCAGTTCTTC

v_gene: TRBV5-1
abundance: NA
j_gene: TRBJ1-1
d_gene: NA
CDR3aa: CASRVSGAGTEAFF
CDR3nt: TGCGCCAGCCGCGTTTCAGGGGCCGGCACTGAAGCTTTCTTT

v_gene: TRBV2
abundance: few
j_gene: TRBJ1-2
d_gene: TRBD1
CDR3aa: CAISTGQGWNYGYTF
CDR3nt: TGTGCCATCAGCACTGGACAGGGTTGGAACTATGGCTACACCTTC

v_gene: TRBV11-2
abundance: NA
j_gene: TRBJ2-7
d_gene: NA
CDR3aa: CASSFSGTYEQYF
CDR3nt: TGTGCCAGCAGCTTTAGCGGTACCTACGAGCAGTACTTC

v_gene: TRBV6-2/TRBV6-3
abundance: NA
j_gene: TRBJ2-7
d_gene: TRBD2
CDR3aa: CASSYSGGSYEQYF
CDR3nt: TGTGCCAGCAGTTACTCCGGGGGGTCCTACGAGCAGTACTTC

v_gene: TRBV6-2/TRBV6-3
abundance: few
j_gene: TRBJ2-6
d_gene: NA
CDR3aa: CASTTGPGANVLTF
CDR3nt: TGTGCCAGCACGACGGGACCCGGGGCCAACGTCCTGACTTTC

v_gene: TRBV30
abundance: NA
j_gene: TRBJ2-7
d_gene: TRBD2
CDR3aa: CASRQGGIEQYF
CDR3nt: TGTGCCTCCCGGCAGGGAGGGATCGAGCAGTACTTC

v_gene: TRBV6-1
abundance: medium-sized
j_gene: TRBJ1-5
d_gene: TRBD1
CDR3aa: CASTRDREDQPQHF
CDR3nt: TGTGCCAGCACCAGGGACAGGGAGGATCAGCCCCAGCATTTT

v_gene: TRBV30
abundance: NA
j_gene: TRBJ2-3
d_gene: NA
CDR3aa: CAWKSSASTDTQYF
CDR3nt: TGTGCCTGGAAATCTTCGGCTAGCACAGATACGCAGTATTTT

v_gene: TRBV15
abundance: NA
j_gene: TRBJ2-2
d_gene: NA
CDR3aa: CATSRDRETGELFF
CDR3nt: TGTGCCACCAGCAGAGACAGGGAGACCGGGGAGCTGTTTTTT

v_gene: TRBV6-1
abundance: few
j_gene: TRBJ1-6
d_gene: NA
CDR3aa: CAGHRQENSPLHF
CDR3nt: TGTGCCGGCCATCGACAGGAAAATTCACCCCTCCACTTT